This T cell receptor (beta chain) comes out of a study of blood T cell repertoires in COVID-19. Study summary: COVID-19 samples, acute and convalescent, were from the United States, Italy and Spain.

The sample holds a few counts of this clone. In the source study's methods: From reference gene primer amplification, estimates of nucleated cell counts were derived. Sequencing was performed with immunoSEQ multiplex PCR; in TCRdb, only in-frame clones are kept and a portion is missing. V and J calls plus clone size are reproduced from that table; the DNA served to infer D and trimming. The sample contains about 170,000 clones, 82% of which appear only once. CDR3 size: 17 residues. CDR1 MDHEN and CDR2 SYDVKM come from the germline V gene. Trimming stripped 5 bases from V and 3 bases from J, with 22 bases between.

The V and J genes are TRBV28 and TRBJ1-2, with D possibly matching TRBD1 (5 bases). This clonotype originated in an older woman with acute or convalescent COVID-19. Input material: peripheral blood. This CDR3 is CASSPTGMGGEDYGYTF. The CDR3 DNA sequence: TGTGCCAGCAGTCCGACCGGGATGGGGGGTGAGGACTATGGCTACACCTTC.